Below, 29 T cell receptor beta chains from the same sample are listed, as sequenced in a study of CD8 T cells in Susac syndrome. The RNA, about 0.45 to 1 ug, was put through reverse transcription using random hexamers. TCRdb recomputed calls from the immunoSEQ multiplex PCR reads with MiXCR, one row per CDR3 protein. The sample records about 200,000 distinct CDR3 sequences, 90% to 95% being singletons. The sequenced material came from CD4+ T cells from PBMCs. Source of these receptors: a human donor in good health.

This clonotype was counted between two and nine times. The rearrangement links TRBV20-1 to TRBJ2-1; TRBD2 agrees at 13 bases. The trim removed 5 bases at V and 8 bases at J, leaving 3 bases unmatched. From germline, CDR1 is DFQATT and CDR2 SNEGSKA (reference sequence). The CDR3 contains 13 residues. CDR3 amino acids: CSARTSGSYEQFF. The DNA of the CDR3 is TGCAGTGCTCGGACTAGCGGGAGTTATGAGCAGTTCTTC.

The V and J genes are TRBV20-1 and TRBJ1-1; D is undetermined. Germline values: CDR1 DFQATT, CDR2 SNEGSKA (reference sequence). Deletions cut 5 bases from V and 0 bases from J, with 13 bases between. The CDR3 is 14 amino acids. The CDR3 nucleotides are TGCAGTGCTGGGAGGGAACGGATGAACACTGAAGCTTTCTTT. This gives the protein CSAGRERMNTEAFF.

The chain has TRBV6-5 and TRBJ1-3; tentative D call: TRBD1 (5 bases). The CDR3 spans 15 residues. CDR1 and CDR2 from the germline V gene are MNHEY and SVGAGI. Trimming took 2 bases from V and 2 from J, leaving 10 bases between them. CDR3 nucleotides: TGTGCCAGCAGTTACGGCGGGGGGGCTGGAAACACCATATATTTT. Its translation: CASSYGGGAGNTIYF.

This chain uses TRBV6-5 with TRBJ1-2; D unresolved. The ends were cut back, 9 bases at V and 7 bases at J, with 18 bases in the middle. This CDR3 is 13 amino acids long. Germline CDR1 MNHEY, CDR2 SVGAGI. CDR3 DNA: TGTGCCAGTCGAAACCAGAGGGTGTTTGGCTACACCTTC. As protein: CASRNQRVFGYTF.

The chain recombines TRBV29-1 with TRBJ1-4; possible D gene TRBD1, 6 bases. Trimming shortened V by 6 bases and J by 3 bases, and 11 bases separated the two germline ends. This CDR3 region has 13 residues. The germline gives CDR1 SQVTM, CDR2 ANQGSEA. For the CDR3, the DNA is TGCAGCGTGGCGACAGGAGCTAATGAAAAACTGTTTTTT. It specifies CSVATGANEKLFF.

This chain connects TRBV20-1 to TRBJ2-3; weak D call: TRBD2 (6 bases). The CDR3 totals 15 residues. Per the germline V gene, CDR1 is DFQATT and CDR2 is SNEGSKA (reference sequence). The germline V and J ends were trimmed by 7 bases and 5 bases, with 22 bases remaining between them. The CDR3 nucleotides read TGCAGTGTTTCTCACCCGGGACTTAGGGGAGATACGCAGTATTTT. This gives the protein CSVSHPGLRGDTQYF.

The chain uses TRBV29-1 and TRBJ1-2, with D uncertain. Trimming shortened V by 3 bases and J by 2 bases, and 7 bases separated the two germline ends. CDR1 and CDR2 from the germline V gene are SQVTM and ANQGSEA. CDR3 size: 12 residues. CDR3 sequence (DNA): TGCAGCGTTGACCGAGGGAACTATGGCTACACCTTC. This codes for CSVDRGNYGYTF.

In its sample, this clonotype was seen once. The V gene is TRBV27, the J gene TRBJ2-1; 10 bases fit TRBD2. Losses at the gene ends were 2 bases for V and 7 bases for J; bases not matched to a gene: 5. Germline V gene sequence: CDR1 MNHEY, CDR2 SMNVEV (reference sequence). CDR3 length: 15 residues. The DNA of the CDR3 is TGTGCCAGCAGTTTACTAGCGGGAGTGAGTAATGAGCAGTTCTTC. Protein product: CASSLLAGVSNEQFF.

V gene TRBV29-1 combines with J gene TRBJ1-1; D is perhaps TRBD1 (6 bases). This CDR3 comprises 14 residues. Trimming stripped 3 bases from V and 1 base from J, with 12 bases between. The germline V gene has CDR1 SQVTM and CDR2 ANQGSEA. CDR3 DNA sequence: TGCAGCGTTGAGACGCAGGGGACGAACACTGAAGCTTTCTTT. Amino acid sequence: CSVETQGTNTEAFF.

This clonotype has a single count. The chain has TRBV30 and TRBJ2-7; D is unclear. CDR3 length equals 13 residues. The ends were cut back, 0 bases at V and 2 bases at J, with 8 bases in the middle. The germline V gene has CDR1 GTSNPN and CDR2 SVGIG (reference sequence). CDR3 DNA: TGTGCCTGGAGTGTAGGTTATACCTACGAGCAGTACGTC. This sequence encodes CAWSVGYTYEQYV.

The chain links TRBV5-1 to TRBJ2-7; TRBD2 matches 8 bases. Germline V CDR1 and CDR2: SGHRS, YFSETQ. Trimming cost V 6 bases and J 7 bases; bases outside gene matches: 21. The CDR3 length is 17 residues. CDR3 loop: CASKEALVAGRRGEQYV. In DNA form, the CDR3 reads TGCGCCAGCAAGGAAGCTCTAGTAGCGGGGCGACGTGGGGAGCAGTACGTC.

This rearrangement joins TRBV7-2 to TRBJ2-1; D tentatively fits TRBD1 or TRBD2 (5 bases each). The length of the CDR3 is 13 residues. Looked up from germline, CDR1 is SGHTA and CDR2 is FQGNSA. V was trimmed by 5 bases and J by 8 bases, leaving 13 bases between them. CDR3: CASSPPRGDEQFF. DNA for the CDR3: TGTGCCAGCAGCCCCCCTCGGGGCGATGAGCAGTTCTTC.

The chain uses TRBV7-9 and TRBJ1-6, with D unclear. Germline-derived CDR1 and CDR2 are SEHNR and FQNEAQ (reference sequence). CDR3 length equals 12 residues. V was cut by 0 bases and J by 8 bases, with 2 bases left in between. In DNA, the CDR3 is TGTGCCAGCAGCTTAGCGGATTCACCCCTCCACTTT. The encoded protein is CASSLADSPLHF. The full variable domain, completed using reference TRBV7-9 and TRBJ1-6, is DTGVSQNPRHKITKRGQNVTFRCDPISEHNRLYWYRQTLGQGPEFLTYFQNEAQLEKSRLLSDRFSAERPKGSFSTLEIQRTEQGDSAMYLCASSLADSPLHFGNGTRLTVT.

The CDR3 is CATSNLGGDTEAFF. The CDR3 DNA reads TGTGCCACCAGCAATTTGGGGGGTGACACTGAAGCTTTCTTT. This chain connects TRBV15 to TRBJ1-1; possible D gene TRBD1, 5 bases. Germline V gene data show CDR1 as LNHNV and CDR2 as YYDKDF (reference sequence). CDR3 length equals 14 residues. Deletions cut 4 bases from V and 3 bases from J, with 12 bases between. Full variable domain (rest looked up from reference TRBV15 and TRBJ1-1): DAMVIQNPRYQVTQFGKPVTLSCSQTLNHNVMYWYQQKSSQAPKLLFHYYDKDFNNEADTPDNFQSRRPNTSFCFLDIRSPGLGDTAMYLCATSNLGGDTEAFFGQGTRLTVV.

This sequence joins TRBV3-1 and TRBJ2-1; D remains unclear. Trimming stripped 0 bases from V and 5 bases from J, with 5 bases between. The CDR3 has 13 amino acids. Per the germline V gene, CDR1 is LGHDT and CDR2 is YNNKEL (reference sequence). The CDR3 protein is CASSQDLNNEQFF. The CDR3 bases are TGTGCCAGCAGCCAAGATCTGAACAATGAGCAGTTCTTC.

This rearrangement joins TRBV3-1 to TRBJ1-2; the match to TRBD1 covers 7 bases. The trim removed 0 bases at V and 8 bases at J, leaving 0 bases unmatched. This CDR3 contains 12 residues. The V gene's germline CDR1 is LGHDT and CDR2 YNNKEL (reference sequence). CDR3: CASSQEQGGYTF. Here the CDR3 DNA reads TGTGCCAGCAGCCAAGAACAGGGGGGCTACACCTTC.

The chain combines TRBV25-1 with TRBJ2-1, with 10 bases matching TRBD1. CDR3 length: 14 residues. V dropped 7 bases and J dropped 6; count of bases not matched to a gene: 6. Per germline, CDR1 MGHDK and CDR2 SYGVNS. In DNA, the CDR3 is TGTGCCAGCATCCCGGACAGGGGGATCAATGAGCAGTTCTTC. Its protein product is CASIPDRGINEQFF.

This chain connects TRBV20-1 to TRBJ1-2; D uncertain. CDR1 DFQATT and CDR2 SNEGSKA come from the germline V gene (reference sequence). There are 11 residues in the CDR3. The V end was cut by 3 bases, the J end by 7 bases, with 9 bases between. CDR3: CSASVGTGYTF. CDR3 sequence (DNA): TGCAGTGCTAGCGTAGGTACTGGCTACACCTTC.

This chain links TRBV18 with TRBJ2-3, with D unclear. Germline CDR1 is KGHSH and CDR2 is LQKENI. The V gene lost 0 bases and the J gene lost 0 bases, with 10 bases spanning the gap. The CDR3 runs to 16 residues. The CDR3 here is CASSPPARSSTDTQYF. The CDR3 DNA follows: TGTGCCAGCTCACCACCAGCGCGGAGTAGCACAGATACGCAGTATTTT.

V gene TRBV20-1 combines with J gene TRBJ2-5; the match to TRBD2 covers 9 bases. The CDR3 consists of 19 residues. The V and J ends lost 3 bases and 0 bases, in that order; junction bases with no gene match: 17. Germline CDR1 DFQATT, CDR2 SNEGSKA (reference sequence). The CDR3: CSASSQRGSGGPYQETQYF. The CDR3 coding sequence is TGCAGTGCTAGCTCTCAACGGGGTAGCGGGGGACCGTACCAAGAGACCCAGTACTTC.

The chain employs TRBV20-1 and TRBJ2-4; D could derive from TRBD1 or TRBD2 (6 bases each). The V and J ends lost 6 bases and 0 bases respectively, with 18 bases between them. Germline CDR1 reads DFQATT; CDR2 reads SNEGSKA (reference sequence). The CDR3 contains 16 residues. The CDR3 DNA sequence: TGCAGTGCCCCGATGGGGGCGGGGCTAGCCAAAAACATTCAGTACTTC. Its translation: CSAPMGAGLAKNIQYF.

This chain uses TRBV18 with TRBJ2-7; possible D gene TRBD2, 7 bases. CDR1 and CDR2 from the germline V gene are KGHSH and LQKENI. The CDR3 sequence is 17 residues long. V was clipped by 5 bases and J by 0 bases, with 20 bases between them. The chain's CDR3 is CASSSLPSGQSSYEQYF. In nucleotides, the CDR3 is TGTGCCAGCTCATCACTTCCTAGCGGACAGAGCTCCTACGAGCAGTACTTC.

The V and J genes are TRBV30 and TRBJ1-1; D may be TRBD1 (6 bases). This CDR3 comprises 12 residues. V shed 4 bases and J shed 7 bases, with 13 bases lying between them. Germline CDR1 GTSNPN, CDR2 SVGIG (reference sequence). CDR3 in amino acids: CAWKRGASEAFF. In DNA form, the CDR3 reads TGTGCCTGGAAGCGGGGGGCAAGTGAAGCTTTCTTT.

The chain joins TRBV29-1 to TRBJ1-1; TRBD1 aligns across 8 bases. Germline V gene sequence: CDR1 SQVTM, CDR2 ANQGSEA. This CDR3 comprises 13 residues. J lost 7 bases, V lost 5 bases, and 9 bases had no gene match. For the CDR3, the DNA is TGCAGCGTTATCGTGGACAGGGTTGGTGAAGCTTTCTTT. It codes for CSVIVDRVGEAFF. The whole variable domain, filled in from reference TRBV29-1 and TRBJ1-1, reads SAVISQKPSRDICQRGTSLTIQCQVDSQVTMMFWYRQQPGQSLTLIATANQGSEATYESGFVIDKFPISRPNLTFSTLTVSNMSPEDSSIYLCSVIVDRVGEAFFGQGTRLTVV.

This clonotype showed up just once. V usage is TRBV30 and J usage is TRBJ2-3; no reliable D call. V lost 0 bases to trimming and J lost 11 bases, with 18 bases between them. The CDR3 is made up of 14 amino acids. From germline, CDR1 is GTSNPN and CDR2 SVGIG (reference sequence). CDR3 sequence: CAWSVSGFRGGQYF. CDR3 in DNA: TGTGCCTGGAGTGTATCCGGATTTCGAGGTGGGCAGTATTTT.

This clonotype was recorded once. The chain couples TRBV2 to TRBJ2-1; D not resolved. Germline CDR1 reads SNHLY; CDR2 reads FYNNEI. The CDR3 sequence is 14 residues long. V was clipped by 10 bases and J by 4 bases, with 17 bases between them. Written as DNA, the CDR3 is TGTGCCACCCAGGAGAGCTACCGTTACAATGAGCAGTTCTTC. It translates to CATQESYRYNEQFF.

The chain carries TRBV11-2 and TRBJ2-7, with 8 bases aligning to TRBD2. This CDR3 region has 15 residues. CDR1 is SGHAT and CDR2 is FQNNGV in the germline V gene. V trimming: 3 bases; J trimming: 1 base; junction bases outside the gene matches: 5. The CDR3 DNA reads TGTGCCAGCAGCTTTGGACTAGCCCCATCCTACGAGCAGTACGTC. It specifies CASSFGLAPSYEQYV.

The V and J genes are TRBV3-1 and TRBJ2-3; 11 positions agree with TRBD2. The length of the CDR3 is 15 residues. V was clipped by 7 bases and J by 4 bases; unmatched bases: 7. Germline CDR1 and CDR2: LGHDT and YNNKEL (reference sequence). CDR3 loop: CASKDSGRAPDTQYF. The CDR3 region has the DNA TGTGCCAGCAAAGATAGCGGGAGGGCCCCAGATACGCAGTATTTT.

The V and J genes are TRBV15 and TRBJ2-7; no reliable D call. Trimming took off 2 bases at V and 3 bases at J, with 8 bases between the two ends. The CDR3 has 13 amino acids. Germline V gene lookup returns CDR1 LNHNV and CDR2 YYDKDF (reference sequence). The CDR3 protein is CATSRLHHYEQYF. In DNA form, the CDR3 reads TGTGCCACCAGCAGACTACACCACTACGAGCAGTACTTC.